The 13 T cell receptor beta chains below come from one sample, sequenced in a study of shared clonotypes between healthy human individuals. Sequenced by immunoSEQ multiplex PCR; TCRdb stores in-frame clones only, minus some. The sample lists about 1.4 million clones, about 96% occurring once. The sequenced sample consisted of naive CD4+ T cells sorted from blood. Subset of the sample: CD45RA+ positively selected. These receptors were obtained from a man younger than 40 in good health.

The chain uses TRBV5-5 and TRBJ1-5; no definite D call. Germline values: CDR1 SGHKS, CDR2 YYEKEE (reference sequence). Trimming took 0 bases from V and 3 from J, leaving 10 bases between them. The CDR3 is made up of 15 amino acids. The CDR3 nucleotides are TGTGCCAGCAGCTTGGAACCCAGACTCAATCAGCCCCAGCATTTT. This encodes CASSLEPRLNQPQHF.

The J gene is TRBJ2-3, the V gene TRBV6-1; the D gene is possibly TRBD2 (6 bases). V was shortened by 3 bases and J by 11 bases, with 15 bases between the two germline ends. This CDR3 region has 13 residues. Per the germline V gene, CDR1 is MNHNS and CDR2 is SASEGT. As DNA, the CDR3 is TGTGCCAGCAGTGAGGAGGGCTCAAGTAGGCAGTATTTT. Amino acids: CASSEEGSSRQYF.

In DNA, the CDR3 is TGTGCCAGTAGTGCTAATCCCGGGACAGAGACCGGGGAGCTGTTTTTT. Protein sequence: CASSANPGTETGELFF. The chain has TRBV19 and TRBJ2-2; 7 bases fit TRBD1. The CDR3 extends over 16 amino acids. Trimming removed 5 bases from V and 5 bases from J; junction bases left unmatched: 11. In germline, CDR1 is LNHDA, CDR2 SQIVND (reference sequence). Looking up the rest from reference TRBV19 and TRBJ2-2 gives the full variable domain: DGGITQSPKYLFRKEGQNVTLSCEQNLNHDAMYWYRQDPGQGLRLIYYSQIVNDFQKGDIAEGYSVSREKKESFPLTVTSAQKNPTAFYLCASSANPGTETGELFFGEGSRLTVL.

This chain connects TRBV7-9 to TRBJ1-5, with 9 bases lining up with TRBD1. Germline CDR1 SEHNR, CDR2 FQNEAQ (reference sequence). This CDR3 has 16 residues. Trimming cost V 5 bases and J 3 bases; bases outside gene matches: 8. This CDR3 reads CASSPDRGVLNQPQHF. The DNA of the CDR3 is TGTGCCAGCAGCCCCGACAGGGGGGTTCTCAATCAGCCCCAGCATTTT.

The V and J genes are TRBV2 and TRBJ2-6, with 8 bases that match TRBD1. The CDR3 contains 16 residues. Germline lookup yields CDR1 SNHLY and CDR2 FYNNEI. V lost 4 bases and J lost 0; bases outside the gene matches: 2. The CDR3 loop reads CASSATGGSGANVLTF. In DNA, the CDR3 is TGTGCCAGCAGTGCAACAGGGGGCTCTGGGGCCAACGTCCTGACTTTC.

V and J are TRBV7-3 and TRBJ2-1; 11 nucleotides match TRBD2. Trimming cost V 5 bases and J 6 bases; bases outside gene matches: 6. The CDR3 is 15 amino acids. CDR1 is SGHTA, CDR2 FQGTGA, per germline. CDR3 bases: TGTGCCAGCAGCCAGACTAGCGGGGCACCCAATGAGCAGTTCTTC. It specifies CASSQTSGAPNEQFF.

The chain has TRBV2 and TRBJ1-3; no reliable D call. Germline assignment: CDR1 SNHLY and CDR2 FYNNEI. Between the trimmed V and J ends, which lost 7 bases and 4 bases, there was a span of 5 bases. The CDR3 runs to 11 residues. The CDR3 loop reads CASTMGNTIYF. The CDR3 region has the DNA TGTGCCAGCACCATGGGAAACACCATATATTTT. The whole variable domain, remainder taken from reference TRBV2 and TRBJ1-3, is EPEVTQTPSHQVTQMGQEVILRCVPISNHLYFYWYRQILGQKVEFLVSFYNNEISEKSEIFDDQFSVERPDGSNFTLKIRSTKLEDSAMYFCASTMGNTIYFGEGSWLTVV.

In the case of this clone: Other DNA sequences within the sample encode an identical CDR3. The chain couples TRBV6-1 to TRBJ2-7; D gene unclear. V shed 1 base and J shed 1 base, with 8 bases lying between them. The CDR3 is 14 residues long. Germline V gene lookup returns CDR1 MNHNS and CDR2 SASEGT. CDR3 sequence: CASSEVADSYEQYF. The CDR3, as DNA: TGTGCCAGCAGTGAAGTCGCCGATTCCTACGAGCAGTACTTC.

V is TRBV9 and J is TRBJ2-6; D call uncertain. V dropped 0 bases and J dropped 0 bases, with 10 bases sitting between them. Germline V CDR1 and CDR2: SGDLS, YYNGEE. CDR3 length: 17 residues. Written as DNA, the CDR3 is TGTGCCAGCAGCGTAGGGAGAGTGAGCTCTGGGGCCAACGTCCTGACTTTC. Its protein product is CASSVGRVSSGANVLTF.

The chain has TRBV11-2 and TRBJ2-4; TRBD1 might be the D (5 bases). CDR1 SGHAT and CDR2 FQNNGV come from the germline V gene. Trimming removed 3 bases from V and 1 base from J, with 10 bases in between. The CDR3 has 15 amino acids. CDR3 residues: CASSFRTIAKNIQYF. In nucleotides, the CDR3 is TGTGCCAGCAGCTTTAGGACAATCGCCAAAAACATTCAGTACTTC.

The chain combines TRBV7-9 with TRBJ2-5, with 10 bases matching TRBD2. CDR1 is SEHNR, CDR2 FQNEAQ, per germline (reference sequence). J gave up 4 bases and V 4 bases, and 6 bases lay outside the gene matches. The CDR3 contains 15 residues. The CDR3 loop reads CASSSQVAGGETQYF. As DNA, the CDR3 is TGTGCCAGCAGCTCTCAAGTAGCGGGAGGAGAGACCCAGTACTTC. Based on the CDR3 plus reference TRBV7-9 and TRBJ2-5, the full variable domain is DTGVSQNPRHKITKRGQNVTFRCDPISEHNRLYWYRQTLGQGPEFLTYFQNEAQLEKSRLLSDRFSAERPKGSFSTLEIQRTEQGDSAMYLCASSSQVAGGETQYFGPGTRLLVL.

The gene calls are TRBV19 and TRBJ1-1; 8 bases align to TRBD1. V lost 0 bases, J lost 2 bases, and 5 bases stayed unmatched. The germline V gene has CDR1 LNHDA and CDR2 SQIVND (reference sequence). The CDR3 runs to 16 residues. CDR3 nucleotide sequence: TGTGCCAGTAGTATAGAGGACAGGGTCATAAACACTGAAGCTTTCTTT. Its translation: CASSIEDRVINTEAFF. Full variable domain (rest looked up from reference TRBV19 and TRBJ1-1): DGGITQSPKYLFRKEGQNVTLSCEQNLNHDAMYWYRQDPGQGLRLIYYSQIVNDFQKGDIAEGYSVSREKKESFPLTVTSAQKNPTAFYLCASSIEDRVINTEAFFGQGTRLTVV.

The J gene is TRBJ2-3, the V gene TRBV6-1, with 7 bases matching TRBD2. Germline CDR1 is MNHNS and CDR2 is SASEGT. The CDR3 is 16 amino acids. Trimming cost V 2 bases and J 0 bases; bases outside gene matches: 5. This CDR3 is CASSELGGSSTDTQYF. The CDR3 bases are TGTGCCAGCAGTGAATTGGGGGGGTCTAGCACAGATACGCAGTATTTT.